What follows is one TCR beta chain and its context. Primers used in a second PCR of about 6 to 11 cycles were a sample-barcoded 5' primer and a J-beta primer mix. From the 5' RACE reads, TCRdb called clonotypes with MiXCR, one entry per CDR3 protein. The sample holds 850,000 to 1,300,000 distinct CDR3 sequences, 45% seen once. The CDR3 totals 13 residues. Germline V CDR1 and CDR2: SGHAT, FQNNGV. The entry originates in a study of blood T cells in healthy people across ages. About the research overall: Template switching captured about one barcoded beta molecule per two T cells.

The chain links TRBV11-2 to TRBJ2-4; D call uncertain. The end of the DNA fits TRBJ2-5 better, so the J call may be wrong. The sequence came from a woman aged 55 to 70 in good health. Sequencing used blood. The CDR3 DNA follows: TGTGCCAGCAGCTTAGTCGGCAGGAAGACCCAGTACTTC. Translation: CASSLVGRKTQYF.